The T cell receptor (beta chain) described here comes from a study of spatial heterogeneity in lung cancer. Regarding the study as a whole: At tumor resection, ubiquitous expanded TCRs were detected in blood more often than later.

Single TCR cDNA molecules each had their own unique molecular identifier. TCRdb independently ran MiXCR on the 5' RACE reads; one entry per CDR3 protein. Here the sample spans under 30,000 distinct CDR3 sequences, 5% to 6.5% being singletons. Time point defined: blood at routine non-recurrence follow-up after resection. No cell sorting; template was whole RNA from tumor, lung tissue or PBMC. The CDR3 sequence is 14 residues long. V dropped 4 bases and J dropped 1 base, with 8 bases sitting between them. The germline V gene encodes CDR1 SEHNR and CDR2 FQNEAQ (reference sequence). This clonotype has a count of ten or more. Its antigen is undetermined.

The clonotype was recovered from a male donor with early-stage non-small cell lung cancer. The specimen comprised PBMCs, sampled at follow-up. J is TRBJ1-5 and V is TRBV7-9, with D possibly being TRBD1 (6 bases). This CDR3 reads CASSSTGSNQPQHF. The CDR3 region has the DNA TGTGCCAGCAGCTCTACAGGGAGCAATCAGCCCCAGCATTTT.